The 21 T cell receptor beta chains below come from one sample, sequenced in a study of blood T cells in healthy people across ages (dated by TCRdb to the mid-2010s). The receptor library was made with 5' RACE. Sequencing instrument: Illumina HiSeq 2500. A second PCR of about 6 to 11 cycles was performed with a sample-barcoded 5' primer and a J-beta primer mix. TCRdb trimmed public reads at Q25 via fastp, called clones via MiXCR and kept in-frame beta chains. Entries are consolidated by CDR3 protein sequence, retaining the most common genes and DNA. This sample is represented by about 570,000 distinct CDR3 sequences; 25% to 30% of them were singletons. Jointly, the top ten make up less than 20% of the sample. The sample was blood. Receptors originate from a woman in her seventies in good health.

The sample holds a few counts of this clonotype. V and J are TRBV11-2 and TRBJ2-3; perhaps TRBD1 as D (5 bases). Germline V gene sequence: CDR1 SGHAT, CDR2 FQNNGV. The CDR3 consists of 13 residues. Trimming removed 9 bases from V and 2 bases from J, with 12 bases in between. Here the CDR3 DNA reads TGTGCCAGTGGCAAGGGGCACACAGATACGCAGTATTTT. Residues: CASGKGHTDTQYF.

The chain employs TRBV18 and TRBJ2-4, with 9 bases lining up with TRBD1. V trimming: 4 bases; J trimming: 3 bases; junction bases outside the gene matches: 10. Germline V gives CDR1 KGHSH, CDR2 LQKENI. The CDR3 runs 17 residues. Here the CDR3 reads CASSRTHRGQVKNIQYF. The CDR3 DNA follows: TGTGCCAGCTCACGGACTCACAGGGGGCAGGTCAAAAACATTCAGTACTTC.

The genes are TRBV5-1 and TRBJ1-2; D gene uncertain. Trimming shortened V by 0 bases and J by 8 bases, and 14 bases separated the two germline ends. Germline loops: CDR1 SGHRS, CDR2 YFSETQ. This CDR3 comprises 14 residues. The CDR3 sequence: CASSLDTPTLGYTF. CDR3 in DNA: TGCGCCAGCAGCTTGGACACCCCTACCTTGGGCTACACCTTC.

The table lists this clonotype with a few counts. The rearrangement joins TRBV7-9 to TRBJ1-1, with D maybe TRBD1 (6 bases). The CDR3 contains 15 residues. The germline V gene encodes CDR1 SEHNR and CDR2 FQNEAQ (reference sequence). Trimming removed 2 bases from V and 4 bases from J, with 14 bases in between. The chain's CDR3 is CASSLRQAEGTEAFF. CDR3 nucleotides: TGTGCCAGCAGCTTACGACAGGCCGAAGGCACTGAAGCTTTCTTT.

The chain employs TRBV20-1 and TRBJ2-1; no firm D call. Trimming cost V 3 bases and J 0 bases, with 6 bases left between them. This CDR3 region has 13 residues. Germline V gives CDR1 DFQATT, CDR2 SNEGSKA (reference sequence). The CDR3 loop is CSASILSYNEQFF. The DNA of the CDR3 is TGCAGTGCTAGCATACTCTCCTACAATGAGCAGTTCTTC.

This chain connects TRBV2 to TRBJ1-4, with 7 positions matching TRBD1. This CDR3 contains 14 residues. Germline V gene lookup returns CDR1 SNHLY and CDR2 FYNNEI. Losses at the gene ends were 6 bases for V and 5 bases for J; bases not matched to a gene: 6. The CDR3 DNA reads TGTGCCAGCAGCAAGGACAGGAAAAATGAAAAACTGTTTTTT. It specifies CASSKDRKNEKLFF.

V gene TRBV6-2 or TRBV6-3 combines with J gene TRBJ1-3; weak D call: TRBD1 (6 bases). Trimming shortened V by 6 bases and J by 3 bases, and 15 bases separated the two germline ends. The germline CDR1 and CDR2 sequences are MNHEY and SVGEGT. The CDR3 extends over 15 amino acids. The CDR3 DNA is TGTGCCAGCAGGCCTACCGGGACACGTGGAAACACCATATATTTT. It codes for CASRPTGTRGNTIYF.

The rearrangement joins TRBV3-1 to TRBJ2-2; no reliable D call. V was clipped by 8 bases and J by 4 bases, with 8 bases between them. Germline CDR1 and CDR2: LGHDT and YNNKEL (reference sequence). The CDR3 is 12 residues long. The DNA for the CDR3 is TGTGCCAGCCAGATCGGCACCGGGGAGCTGTTTTTT. It specifies CASQIGTGELFF.

The chain links TRBV20-1 to TRBJ2-3, with 12 bases aligning to TRBD2. The CDR3 length is 14 residues. Per the germline V gene, CDR1 is DFQATT and CDR2 is SNEGSKA (reference sequence). Trimming removed 6 bases from V and 5 bases from J; junction bases left unmatched: 6. Here the CDR3 reads CSAGPGLAGDTQYF. The CDR3 DNA reads TGCAGTGCGGGTCCGGGACTAGCGGGAGATACGCAGTATTTT.

The gene calls are TRBV6-6 and TRBJ1-2, with 7 bases that match TRBD1. This CDR3 is built from 15 residues. Unmatched junction bases numbered 8, after V lost 7 bases and J lost 0 bases. Per germline, CDR1 MNHNY and CDR2 SVGAGI (reference sequence). The CDR3 protein is CASIQDRRANYGYTF. The CDR3 nucleotides read TGTGCCAGCATTCAGGACAGGAGAGCTAACTATGGCTACACCTTC.

The gene calls are TRBV12-5 and TRBJ2-1; D perhaps matches TRBD2 (7 bases). CDR1 and CDR2 (germline): LGHNT, FRNRAP. The V end lost 0 bases, the J end lost 0 bases, and 15 bases lay between the germline ends. The CDR3 length is 18 residues. The CDR3 nucleotides read TGTGCTAGTGGTTTGGTACTAGGCGGGGGCAGCTCCTACAATGAGCAGTTCTTC. Encoded protein: CASGLVLGGGSSYNEQFF. The full variable domain, with the rest looked up from reference TRBV12-5 and TRBJ2-1, is DARVTQTPRHKVTEMGQEVTMRCQPILGHNTVFWYRQTMMQGLELLAYFRNRAPLDDSGMPKDRFSAEMPDATLATLKIQPSEPRDSAVYFCASGLVLGGGSSYNEQFFGPGTRLTVL.

The gene calls are TRBV6-4 and TRBJ1-6; D ambiguous. The germline gives CDR1 MRHNA, CDR2 SNTAGT. This CDR3 has 11 residues. V lost 4 bases, J lost 14 bases, and 9 bases lay in between. For the CDR3, the DNA is TGTGCCAGCAGTGTAGAGGGTGCCCTCCACTTT. Translating it yields CASSVEGALHF.

This clonotype is a singleton in its sample. The chain combines TRBV4-3 with TRBJ2-3; TRBD1 matches at 7 bases. The germline gives CDR1 LGHNA, CDR2 YSLEER. V lost 2 bases and J lost 2; bases outside the gene matches: 4. The CDR3 loop spans 15 amino acids. The CDR3 DNA reads TGCGCCAGCAGCCAACAGGGACAGATCACAGATACGCAGTATTTT. Residues: CASSQQGQITDTQYF.

The chain joins TRBV20-1 to TRBJ2-5, with TRBD1 matching 7 bases. This CDR3 is built from 12 residues. CDR1 DFQATT and CDR2 SNEGSKA come from the germline V gene (reference sequence). V lost 6 bases and J lost 3; bases outside the gene matches: 4. CDR3 in amino acids: CSATDREETQYF. CDR3 nucleotides: TGCAGTGCCACCGACAGGGAAGAGACCCAGTACTTC.

J is TRBJ2-3 and V is TRBV5-1; TRBD1 aligns across 7 bases. The germline V gene has CDR1 SGHRS and CDR2 YFSETQ. Germline trimming cut 0 bases from V and 5 bases from J; bases unmatched to any gene: 9. The CDR3 sequence is 16 residues long. The CDR3 sequence is CASSLDVGSGGDTQYF. CDR3 sequence (DNA): TGCGCCAGCAGCTTGGATGTTGGCTCAGGGGGAGATACGCAGTATTTT.

The chain employs TRBV24-1 and TRBJ1-2; weak D call: TRBD1 (6 bases). The CDR3 loop spans 13 amino acids. Germline V lookup: CDR1 KGHDR, CDR2 SFDVKD. Trimming took off 7 bases at V and 2 bases at J, with 10 bases between the two ends. The CDR3 region has the DNA TGTGCCACCAGGAGGGGGGCGAACTATGGCTACACCTTC. Its translation is CATRRGANYGYTF.

Only a few counts were recorded for this clonotype. This chain joins TRBV6-2 or TRBV6-3 and TRBJ1-1, with D perhaps TRBD1 (5 bases). With 6 bases removed from V and 5 bases from J, the gap between germline ends came to 16 bases. The germline gives CDR1 MNHEY, CDR2 SVGEGT. This CDR3 comprises 14 residues. CDR3 in DNA: TGTGCCAGCAGCCTTTCTCCAGGGACGACTGAAGCTTTCTTT. Translation: CASSLSPGTTEAFF.

This clonotype was observed a handful of times. The chain joins TRBV30 to TRBJ1-2; 8 bases are shared with TRBD1. The CDR3 sequence is 15 residues long. Germline V gives CDR1 GTSNPN, CDR2 SVGIG (reference sequence). V trimming: 0 bases; J trimming: 6 bases; junction bases outside the gene matches: 9. The chain's CDR3 is CAWSVRTGTAHGYTF. The CDR3 DNA reads as TGTGCCTGGAGTGTTCGGACAGGGACGGCCCATGGCTACACCTTC. Based on the CDR3 plus reference TRBV30 and TRBJ1-2, the full variable domain is SQTIHQWPATLVQPVGSPLSLECTVEGTSNPNLYWYRQAAGRGLQLLFYSVGIGQISSEVPQNLSASRPQDRQFILSSKKLLLSDSGFYLCAWSVRTGTAHGYTFGSGTRLTVV.

This rearrangement joins TRBV3-1 to TRBJ1-4; possible D gene TRBD1, 6 bases. Trimming removed 6 bases at V and 7 bases at J, with 15 bases between. CDR1 and CDR2 from the germline V gene are LGHDT and YNNKEL (reference sequence). The CDR3 is 14 amino acids. CDR3 residues: CASRPTGGLEKLFF. The CDR3 coding sequence is TGTGCCAGCAGGCCTACGGGGGGCCTTGAAAAACTGTTTTTT.

The table lists this clonotype with a few counts. The J gene is TRBJ2-3, the V gene TRBV21-1; TRBD1, the D gene given by the table, was not confirmed from the DNA. TRBV21-1 is listed as a pseudogene. The CDR3 contains 16 residues. CDR3 residues: CASSKPPGWGTDTQYF. CDR3 sequence (DNA): TGTGCCAGCAGCAAACCTCCAGGGTGGGGCACAGATACGCAGTATTTT.

The genes are TRBV6-5 and TRBJ2-5; TRBD2 aligns across 14 bases. CDR1 and CDR2 (germline): MNHEY, SVGAGI. The CDR3 consists of 14 residues. V shed 5 bases and J 7 bases; nucleotides not matched to a gene: 3. This CDR3 reads CASSAGTSGGTQYF. The CDR3 DNA reads as TGTGCCAGCAGTGCCGGGACTAGCGGGGGGACCCAGTACTTC.